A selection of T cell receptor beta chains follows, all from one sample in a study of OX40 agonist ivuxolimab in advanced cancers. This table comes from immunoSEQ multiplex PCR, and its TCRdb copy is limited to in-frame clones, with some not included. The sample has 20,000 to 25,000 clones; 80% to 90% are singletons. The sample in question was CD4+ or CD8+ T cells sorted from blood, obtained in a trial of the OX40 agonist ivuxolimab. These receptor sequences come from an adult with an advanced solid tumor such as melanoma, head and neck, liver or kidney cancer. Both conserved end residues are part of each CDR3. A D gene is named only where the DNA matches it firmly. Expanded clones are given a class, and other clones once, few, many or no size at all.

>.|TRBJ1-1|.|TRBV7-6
TGTGCCAGCAGCTTAGGGGCATCGAACACTGAAGCTTTCTTT
CASSLGASNTEAFF
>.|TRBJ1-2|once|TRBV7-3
TGTGCCAGCAGCCCTCTGGGAGGAGGCGTTCTATCGGAGGGCTACACCTTC
CASSPLGGGVLSEGYTF
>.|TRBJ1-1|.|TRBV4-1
TGCGCCAGCAGCCAAGACCCCTTACAGATCAACACTGAAGCTTTCTTT
CASSQDPLQINTEAFF
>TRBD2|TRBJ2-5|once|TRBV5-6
TGTGCCAGCAGCTTGGTTACTAGCGAAGAGACCCAGTACTTC
CASSLVTSEETQYF
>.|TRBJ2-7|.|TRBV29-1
TGCAGCGTTCAGGGGGGGGGCCCTGGCGAGCAGTACTTC
CSVQGGGPGEQYF
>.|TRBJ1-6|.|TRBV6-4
TGTGCCAGCAGTTCCGGGACCGAGGGTTTCTCACCCCTCCACTTT
CASSSGTEGFSPLHF
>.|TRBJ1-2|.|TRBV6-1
TGTGCCAGCAGAGCGGACGGCAGAATCTATGGCTACACCTTC
CASRADGRIYGYTF
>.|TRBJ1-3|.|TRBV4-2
TGTGCCAGCAGCCAAGAGTTGGGATCTCTGGGAAACACCATATATTTT
CASSQELGSLGNTIYF
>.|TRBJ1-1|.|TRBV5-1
TGCGCCAGCAGCCCCTTGACTGATAGAGCCCTCGCTGAAGCTTTCTTT
CASSPLTDRALAEAFF
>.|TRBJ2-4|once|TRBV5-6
TGTGCCAGCAGCTTTATAACAGGTGTGAAAAACATTCAGTACTTC
CASSFITGVKNIQYF
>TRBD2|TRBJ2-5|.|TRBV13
TGTGCCAGCAGCCCTCACCGGGGGGGCCTGCGGCAAGAGACCCAGTACTTC
CASSPHRGGLRQETQYF